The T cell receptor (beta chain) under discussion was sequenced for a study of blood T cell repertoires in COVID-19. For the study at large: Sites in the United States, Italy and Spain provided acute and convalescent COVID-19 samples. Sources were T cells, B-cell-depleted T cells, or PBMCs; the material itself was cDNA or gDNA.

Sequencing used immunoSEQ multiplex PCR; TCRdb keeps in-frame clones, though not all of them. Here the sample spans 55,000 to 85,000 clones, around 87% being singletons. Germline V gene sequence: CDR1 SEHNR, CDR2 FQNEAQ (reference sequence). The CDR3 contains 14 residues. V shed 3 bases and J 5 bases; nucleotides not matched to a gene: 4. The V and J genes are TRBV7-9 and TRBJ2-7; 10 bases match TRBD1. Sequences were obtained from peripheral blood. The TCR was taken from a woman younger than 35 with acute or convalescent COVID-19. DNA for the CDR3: TGTGCCAGCAGCTTGGGACAGGGGATCCACGAGCAGTACTTC. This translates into CASSLGQGIHEQYF.